A selection of T cell receptor beta chains follows, all from one sample in a study of blood T cell repertoires in COVID-19. Sequenced by immunoSEQ multiplex PCR; TCRdb stores in-frame clones only, minus some. The sample carries a few hundred thousand clones, around 80% recorded once. Input material: peripheral blood. Receptors originate from a man aged 35 to 55 who had recovered from COVID-19. The conserved cysteine and the conserved F or W are not part of the CDR3 here. Fields, in order: V gene, J gene, CDR3 protein.

V: TRBV23-1; J: TRBJ1-1; CDR3: ASIYIVPNTEAF
V: TRBV5-1; J: TRBJ1-2; CDR3: ASSAGGINYGYT
V: TRBV18; J: TRBJ1-3; CDR3: ASSPGTSSWSGNTIY
V: TRBV18; J: TRBJ2-3; CDR3: ASSPPTSAADTQY
V: TRBV7-2; J: TRBJ1-6; CDR3: ASTDRGNSPLH
V: TRBV27; J: TRBJ2-1; CDR3: ASSLRDLNEQF
V: TRBV24-1; J: TRBJ2-1; CDR3: ATSDFRNEQF
V: TRBV25-1; J: TRBJ2-6; CDR3: ASSEGGSSSGANVLT
V: TRBV5-1; J: TRBJ2-7; CDR3: ASSGNEEVSEQY
V: TRBV7-9; J: TRBJ1-1; CDR3: ASSDDRAFEAF
V: TRBV27; J: TRBJ2-5; CDR3: ASTPGLAGRETQY
V: TRBV28; J: TRBJ2-5; CDR3: ASSGPSGETQY
V: TRBV30; J: TRBJ1-2; CDR3: AWSVKGAYGYT
V: TRBV5-1; J: TRBJ1-4; CDR3: ASKAGAPTNEKLF
V: TRBV18; J: TRBJ2-5; CDR3: ASSEEETQY